This is a list of T cell receptor beta chains from one sample in a study of blood T cells in healthy people across ages. Each CDR3 protein gets one entry after TCRdb re-called the 5' RACE reads with MiXCR. Counted here are about 1.8 million distinct CDR3 sequences, approximately 50% occurring once; the ten biggest clones make up over 2%. Sequenced material: blood. All receptors come from a woman between 35 and 50 years old in good health. Each CDR3 is given with its conserved first and last residue.

j_call	v_call	cdr3_aa
TRBJ2-1	TRBV7-9	CASRLANNEQFF
TRBJ2-3	TRBV6-5	CASIHPVTDTQYF
TRBJ2-1	TRBV13	CASSRPSGEYNEQFF
TRBJ2-1	TRBV9	CASSGTTGYNEQFF
TRBJ2-1	TRBV27	CASSFPGNEQFF
TRBJ2-5	TRBV7-9	CASSAIKLTGETQYF
TRBJ2-1	TRBV6-2/TRBV6-3	CASSYLGSGGTYNEQFF
TRBJ2-7	TRBV7-7	CASSFGTSGPYEQYF
TRBJ2-1	TRBV27	CASSLSALAVYNEQFF
TRBJ2-1	TRBV5-1	CASSRTGANEQFF
TRBJ2-5	TRBV20-1	CSASKGGVMETQYF
TRBJ2-1	TRBV10-3	CAISERGDYNEQFF
TRBJ2-1	TRBV6-6	CASSGLADGEQFF
TRBJ1-1	TRBV7-2	CASSLQGRTEAFF
TRBJ1-1	TRBV20-1	CSAPGTGQTDTEAFF
TRBJ2-3	TRBV7-2	CASSLTRPGLAGGRHTDTQYF
TRBJ2-3	TRBV6-5	CASSPLGPYQQYF
TRBJ2-3	TRBV6-2/TRBV6-3	CASSYGLADTDTQYF
TRBJ2-5	TRBV29-1	CSAIRGGAKSREQYF
TRBJ2-7	TRBV20-1	CSASRGAMSYEQYF
TRBJ2-1	TRBV7-3	CASSLRPRSGNRNEQFF